Shown below are 5 T cell receptor beta chains from a single sample sequenced in a study of lymphopenia after photon versus proton radiotherapy. Sequenced by immunoSEQ multiplex PCR; TCRdb stores in-frame clones only, minus some. The profile shows 25,000 to 35,000 clones, around 90% of them singletons. The material was peripheral blood, obtained from a patient treated with photon-based radiotherapy. The source is a woman aged 45-65 years with pancreatic cancer.

This clone was seen once. The chain uses TRBV9 and TRBJ2-7; the match to TRBD1 covers 7 bases. Germline V CDR1 and CDR2: SGDLS, YYNGEE. This CDR3 region has 15 residues. V lost 0 bases to trimming and J lost 0 bases; unmatched junction nucleotides: 3. CDR3 loop: CASSVATGASYEQYF. CDR3 bases: TGTGCCAGCAGCGTAGCTACAGGGGCCTCCTACGAGCAGTACTTC.

This chain joins TRBV9 and TRBJ2-1, with 7 bases matching TRBD1. This CDR3 contains 13 residues. V gave up 3 bases and J gave up 9 bases; unmatched junction bases: 6. From germline, CDR1 is SGDLS and CDR2 YYNGEE. The CDR3 sequence is CASSGQGEGEQFF. The DNA for the CDR3 is TGTGCCAGCAGCGGACAGGGTGAGGGTGAGCAGTTCTTC.

A remark on this clone: The same CDR3 arises from other DNA sequences in this sample as well. V and J are TRBV9 and TRBJ2-2; TRBD2 agrees at 9 bases. The J segment lost 4 bases and the V segment lost 0 bases, leaving 7 bases of the junction unmatched. This CDR3 has 17 residues. Looked up from germline, CDR1 is SGDLS and CDR2 is YYNGEE. The CDR3 loop is CASSVGVAGGPTGELFF. The CDR3 DNA is TGTGCCAGCAGCGTAGGGGTGGCGGGGGGGCCCACCGGGGAGCTGTTTTTT.

V and J are TRBV19 and TRBJ1-2, with D unresolved. Germline V gene lookup returns CDR1 LNHDA and CDR2 SQIVND (reference sequence). This CDR3 region has 13 residues. V gave up 2 bases and J gave up 8 bases, with 12 bases separating them. CDR3 residues: CASSIPPHEGYTF. In DNA, the CDR3 is TGTGCCAGTAGTATACCCCCCCATGAGGGCTACACCTTC.

This chain connects TRBV5-1 to TRBJ2-3, with D perhaps TRBD2 (6 bases). The CDR3 sequence is 16 residues long. V gave up 1 base and J gave up 0 bases, with 12 bases separating them. Germline CDR1 and CDR2: SGHRS and YFSETQ. CDR3 amino acids: CASSLSGGASTDTQYF. CDR3 bases: TGCGCCAGCAGCTTGTCTGGCGGGGCCAGCACAGATACGCAGTATTTT. Full variable domain (outside the CDR3, taken from reference TRBV5-1 and TRBJ2-3): KAGVTQTPRYLIKTRGQQVTLSCSPISGHRSVSWYQQTPGQGLQFLFEYFSETQRNKGNFPGRFSGRQFSNSRSEMNVSTLELGDSALYLCASSLSGGASTDTQYFGPGTRLTVL.